A single sample is the source of the 26 T cell receptor beta chains below, sequenced in a study of cytomegalovirus exposure and HLA in healthy donors. A multiplex PCR was run with 60 Vbeta primers and 13 Jbeta primers. The protocol was immunoSEQ multiplex PCR, while the TCRdb copy is restricted to in-frame clones and leaves out a portion. Here the sample spans 85,000 to 95,000 clones, around 80% being singletons. Sequencing used PBMCs. The receptors shown here come from a man aged 25-45 years in good health and CMV-seropositive.

The chain joins TRBV9 to TRBJ2-7; 9 positions agree with TRBD2. The CDR3 has 14 residues. Trimming took 4 bases from V and 5 from J; bases not matched to a gene: 7. The germline gives CDR1 SGDLS, CDR2 YYNGEE. CDR3 region: CASSKGTSPHEQYF. CDR3 bases: TGTGCCAGCAGCAAGGGGACTAGCCCCCACGAGCAGTACTTC.

This sequence joins TRBV20-1 and TRBJ1-2, with D perhaps TRBD1 (6 bases). The V gene lost 6 bases and the J gene lost 6 bases, with 8 bases spanning the gap. This CDR3 has 10 amino acids. Looked up from germline, CDR1 is DFQATT and CDR2 is SNEGSKA (reference sequence). The CDR3 bases are TGCAGTGCGGGGGCGGATGGCTACACCTTC. The encoded protein is CSAGADGYTF.

This clone appeared a single time. CDR3 in amino acids: CASSRSREGAMNTEAFF. CDR3 in DNA: TGTGCCAGCAGCCGATCCCGGGAGGGGGCCATGAACACTGAAGCTTTCTTT. The V call is TRBV4-2, the J call TRBJ1-1; 7 bases line up with TRBD1. Germline V CDR1 and CDR2: LGHNA, YNFKEQ. Trimming cost V 4 bases and J 0 bases; bases outside gene matches: 11. This CDR3 contains 17 residues.

The chain uses TRBV29-1 and TRBJ2-3; 7 bases align to TRBD2. The CDR3 is 15 amino acids. Germline CDR1 is SQVTM and CDR2 is ANQGSEA. V shed 8 bases and J 0 bases; nucleotides not matched to a gene: 11. CDR3 amino acids: CSSISASGSTDTQYF. CDR3 bases: TGCAGCAGCATTTCGGCTAGCGGAAGCACAGATACGCAGTATTTT.

This chain uses TRBV6-5 with TRBJ1-2, with D possibly TRBD1 on 5 matching bases. Trimming cost V 2 bases and J 3 bases, with 7 bases left between them. Per germline, CDR1 MNHEY and CDR2 SVGAGI. This CDR3 is built from 13 residues. The CDR3 loop reads CASSYGQHYGYTF. The CDR3 bases are TGTGCCAGCAGTTACGGACAACACTATGGCTACACCTTC.

The chain links TRBV14 to TRBJ1-4; no reliable D call. The V end lost 6 bases, the J end lost 8 bases, and 13 bases lay between the germline ends. CDR3 size: 13 residues. CDR1 SGHDN and CDR2 FVKESK come from the germline V gene. CDR3 in amino acids: CASRQTGMEKLFF. The CDR3 DNA reads TGTGCCAGCAGACAAACCGGGATGGAAAAACTGTTTTTT.

The chain couples TRBV15 to TRBJ2-3; D gene unclear. Trimming left V 4 bases short and J 0 bases short, with 5 bases between. CDR1 is LNHNV, CDR2 YYDKDF, per germline (reference sequence). The CDR3 has 13 amino acids. Here the CDR3 reads CATSISSTDTQYF. The CDR3 nucleotides read TGTGCCACCAGCATTAGTAGCACAGATACGCAGTATTTT.

This clone was seen only once. The chain recombines TRBV27 with TRBJ2-7; 8 bases match TRBD1. Unmatched junction bases numbered 6, after V lost 2 bases and J lost 3 bases. This CDR3 is built from 15 residues. CDR1 is MNHEY, CDR2 SMNVEV, per germline (reference sequence). CDR3 DNA sequence: TGTGCCAGCAGTTTACCTGGACAGGGTCTCTACGAGCAGTACTTC. Its translation is CASSLPGQGLYEQYF.

The V gene is TRBV6-5, the J gene TRBJ1-2, with D unclear. V gave up 0 bases and J gave up 1 base, with 6 bases separating them. Germline-derived CDR1 and CDR2 are MNHEY and SVGAGI. The CDR3 contains 14 residues. CDR3 sequence reads: CASSYSRGNYGYTF. CDR3 nucleotides: TGTGCCAGCAGTTACTCGAGAGGTAACTATGGCTACACCTTC.

V is TRBV4-3 and J is TRBJ2-3; 8 bases line up with TRBD2. CDR3 length: 15 amino acids. Germline CDR1 reads LGHNA; CDR2 reads YSLEER. The V segment lost 3 bases and the J segment 8 bases; nucleotides outside the gene matches: 10. The CDR3 reads CASSQIKREWSTQYF. The CDR3, as DNA: TGCGCCAGCAGCCAGATTAAGCGGGAGTGGAGTACGCAGTATTTT.

This clone was seen a single time. The chain carries TRBV20-1 and TRBJ2-1, with D perhaps matching TRBD1 (6 bases). CDR1 is DFQATT and CDR2 is SNEGSKA in the germline V gene (reference sequence). V gave up 5 bases and J gave up 7 bases, with 9 bases separating them. The CDR3 length is 11 residues. The CDR3 spells CSAGGENEQFF. DNA for the CDR3: TGCAGTGCTGGGGGCGAGAATGAGCAGTTCTTC.

This chain links TRBV6-1 with TRBJ1-5, with 7 nucleotides matching TRBD1. The junction had 6 bases not matched to a gene; V was cut back by 7 bases and J by 3 bases. The length of the CDR3 is 14 residues. CDR1 and CDR2 (germline): MNHNS, SASEGT. The CDR3 DNA follows: TGTGCCAGCAAGGAGGGGGCTTCCAATCAGCCCCAGCATTTT. It codes for CASKEGASNQPQHF.

This clone was observed a handful of times. J is TRBJ2-6 and V is TRBV6-1; D is uncertain. The CDR3 contains 15 residues. V lost 1 base, J lost 2 bases, and 6 bases lay in between. CDR1 and CDR2 (germline): MNHNS, SASEGT. CDR3 loop: CASSEVEAGANVLTF. CDR3 DNA sequence: TGTGCCAGCAGTGAAGTTGAGGCTGGGGCCAACGTCCTGACTTTC.

CDR3 loop: CASSLAQGGEKLFF. The CDR3 DNA is TGTGCCAGCAGCTTGGCTCAGGGCGGTGAAAAACTGTTTTTT. The genes are TRBV5-6 and TRBJ1-4; D is perhaps TRBD1 (5 bases). Between the trimmed V and J ends, which lost 0 bases and 7 bases, there was a span of 10 bases. The CDR3 has 14 amino acids. Germline-derived CDR1 and CDR2 are SGHDT and YYEEEE.

This clone showed up just once. V gene TRBV10-3 combines with J gene TRBJ2-7, with TRBD2 as a possible D gene (6 bases). The V gene's germline CDR1 is ENHRY and CDR2 SYGVKD. This CDR3 spans 11 amino acids. The CDR3 sequence: CAGGAGYEQYF. In DNA, the CDR3 is TGTGCTGGAGGGGCGGGATACGAGCAGTACTTC.

This clone has just one count. The CDR3, as DNA: TGTGCCAGCGTGCACGCCGCGGCCTACGAGCAGTACTTC. This sequence encodes CASVHAAAYEQYF. This rearrangement joins TRBV28 to TRBJ2-7; D ambiguous. The CDR3 covers 13 residues. Per germline, CDR1 MDHEN and CDR2 SYDVKM. The V and J ends lost 8 bases and 2 bases respectively, with 13 bases between them.

The chain links TRBV11-2 to TRBJ1-1; D not resolved. This CDR3 comprises 17 residues. Trimming removed 1 base at V and 0 bases at J, with 15 bases between. Germline V gene data show CDR1 as SGHAT and CDR2 as FQNNGV. The CDR3 sequence is CASSLGAGGIMNTEAFF. CDR3 DNA: TGTGCCAGCAGCTTAGGGGCAGGCGGGATCATGAACACTGAAGCTTTCTTT.

CDR3 in amino acids: CASSTPGRTQYF. CDR3 sequence (DNA): TGTGCCAGTAGTACCCCAGGGCGGACCCAGTACTTC. This chain uses TRBV19 with TRBJ2-5; the D gene is possibly TRBD1 (5 bases). The CDR3 has 12 amino acids. Trimming shortened V by 4 bases and J by 7 bases, and 10 bases separated the two germline ends. Germline CDR1 reads LNHDA; CDR2 reads SQIVND (reference sequence).

V is TRBV6-5 and J is TRBJ1-1; no reliable D call. Germline assignment: CDR1 MNHEY and CDR2 SVGAGI. Trimming took off 5 bases at V and 6 bases at J, with 13 bases between the two ends. The CDR3 extends over 13 amino acids. The CDR3 sequence: CASSQTSRAEAFF. The CDR3, as DNA: TGTGCCAGCAGTCAGACTTCGAGGGCTGAAGCTTTCTTT.

CDR3 nucleotides: TGTGCCATCAGGGCCTCAGGGGGTAACTATGGCTACACCTTC. Translation: CAIRASGGNYGYTF. V is TRBV10-3 and J is TRBJ1-2; 7 bases align to TRBD1. The CDR3 sequence is 14 residues long. Germline V lookup: CDR1 ENHRY, CDR2 SYGVKD. Trimming cost V 6 bases and J 1 base; bases outside gene matches: 5.

The J gene is TRBJ1-1, the V gene TRBV2, with D possibly matching TRBD1 (5 bases). The V and J ends lost 1 base and 6 bases respectively, with 15 bases between them. The CDR3 runs to 15 residues. Germline V lookup: CDR1 SNHLY, CDR2 FYNNEI. CDR3 in amino acids: CASSEDLRVGAEAFF. The CDR3 DNA follows: TGTGCCAGCAGTGAAGATCTCAGGGTCGGCGCTGAAGCTTTCTTT. Filled out from reference TRBV2 and TRBJ1-1, the complete variable domain reads EPEVTQTPSHQVTQMGQEVILRCVPISNHLYFYWYRQILGQKVEFLVSFYNNEISEKSEIFDDQFSVERPDGSNFTLKIRSTKLEDSAMYFCASSEDLRVGAEAFFGQGTRLTVV.

The genes are TRBV6-5 and TRBJ1-4, with 8 nucleotides matching TRBD1. The germline V gene has CDR1 MNHEY and CDR2 SVGAGI. J gave up 7 bases and V 8 bases, and 12 bases lay outside the gene matches. The CDR3 is 15 amino acids. The CDR3 here is CASCCRTGWGEKLFF. CDR3 DNA: TGTGCCAGCTGTTGTAGGACAGGGTGGGGTGAAAAACTGTTTTTT.

V gene TRBV27 combines with J gene TRBJ1-2, with TRBD1 matching 11 bases. CDR1 is MNHEY, CDR2 SMNVEV, per germline (reference sequence). With 4 bases clipped from V and 5 bases from J, the junction kept 3 bases outside the gene matches. This CDR3 has 14 amino acids. DNA for the CDR3: TGTGCCAGCAGTTATGGACAGGGGGCGTATGGCTACACCTTC. Its protein product is CASSYGQGAYGYTF.

This clone appeared a few times. The rearrangement links TRBV4-1 to TRBJ2-3; TRBD2 aligns across 11 bases. CDR3 length: 18 residues. Germline-derived CDR1 and CDR2 are MGHRA and YSYEKL. V lost 2 bases to trimming and J lost 2 bases; unmatched junction nucleotides: 9. For the CDR3, the DNA is TGCGCCAGCAGCCAAAGGGCTAGCGGGGGGCCCATCACAGATACGCAGTATTTT. Amino acids: CASSQRASGGPITDTQYF.

This chain links TRBV4-1 with TRBJ1-2; the match to TRBD1 covers 7 bases. This CDR3 contains 17 residues. V lost 2 bases to trimming and J lost 0 bases; unmatched junction nucleotides: 9. The V gene's germline CDR1 is MGHRA and CDR2 YSYEKL. For the CDR3, the DNA is TGCGCCAGCAGCCAAAGACAGGGCACTCTCTCTAACTATGGCTACACCTTC. Translated, it gives CASSQRQGTLSNYGYTF.

The CDR3 DNA sequence: TGTGCCAGCAGCCCCTCGGGGGGGGGCACTGAAGCTTTCTTT. It is translated as CASSPSGGGTEAFF. The genes are TRBV9 and TRBJ1-1; a weak D match, TRBD1 (5 bases). With 4 bases removed from V and 4 bases from J, the gap between germline ends came to 14 bases. The CDR3 is 14 amino acids. CDR1 and CDR2 from the germline V gene are SGDLS and YYNGEE.